This TCR beta chain derives from a study of PD-1 blockade in mismatch repair-deficient tumors. About the research overall: Patients had around 12 mismatch repair-deficient cancer types, all previously treated and progressing. Study-wide results and limits: Tumor-resident clones, often absent from pretreatment blood, expanded after pembrolizumab and then contracted.

Germline assignment: CDR1 MDHEN and CDR2 SYDVKM. This CDR3 has 13 amino acids. The V gene lost 7 bases and the J gene lost 0 bases, with 7 bases spanning the gap. The assay was immunoSEQ multiplex PCR, and TCRdb's table has in-frame clones only and misses some. The sample yields under 150,000 clones, 86% seen once. To note about this clone: Its cognate antigen is unknown.

The V gene is TRBV28, the J gene TRBJ1-3; D is unclear. The TCR comes from an adult with mismatch repair-deficient cancer. This material consisted of peripheral blood, taken 44 weeks after starting pembrolizumab. CDR3 nucleotide sequence: TGTGCCAGCACCATAAGCTCTGGAAACACCATATATTTT. It yields the protein CASTISSGNTIYF.